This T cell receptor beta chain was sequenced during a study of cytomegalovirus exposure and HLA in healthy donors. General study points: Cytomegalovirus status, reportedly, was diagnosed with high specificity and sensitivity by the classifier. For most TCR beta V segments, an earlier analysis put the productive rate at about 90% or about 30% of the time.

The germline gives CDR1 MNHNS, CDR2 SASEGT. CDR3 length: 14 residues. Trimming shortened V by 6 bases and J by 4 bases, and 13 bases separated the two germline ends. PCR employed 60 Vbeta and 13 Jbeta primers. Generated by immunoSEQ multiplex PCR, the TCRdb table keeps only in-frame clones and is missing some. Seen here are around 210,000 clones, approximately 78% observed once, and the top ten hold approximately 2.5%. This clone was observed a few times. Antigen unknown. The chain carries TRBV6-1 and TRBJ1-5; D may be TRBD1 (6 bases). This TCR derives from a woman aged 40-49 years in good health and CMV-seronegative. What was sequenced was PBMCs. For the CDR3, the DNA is TGTGCCAGCAGGATACCCACAGGGAATCAGCCCCAGCATTTT. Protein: CASRIPTGNQPQHF.